This entry lists 3 T cell receptor beta chains sequenced from one sample in a study of T cells in Graves' hyperthyroidism and ophthalmopathy. Amplification yielded TCR beta CDR3 regions, with RNA transcripts as the source. HTBI primers were employed in a first-round RT-PCR of the TCR CDR3. TCRdb called the multiplex PCR reads again in MiXCR, with one record for every CDR3 protein. The sample lists approximately 600,000 distinct CDR3 sequences, 13% to 15% seen once, with around 7% in the top ten. The specimen sequenced was blood. These receptors came from a woman younger than 35 with Graves' ophthalmopathy.

This clonotype was seen more than once but under ten times. The chain combines TRBV5-1 with TRBJ2-7, with 8 bases identical to TRBD2. CDR1 is SGHRS, CDR2 YFSETQ, per germline. There are 15 residues in the CDR3. With 3 bases clipped from V and 2 bases from J, the junction kept 7 bases outside the gene matches. This chain's CDR3 is CASSSRDSGTYEQYF. CDR3 nucleotides: TGCGCCAGCAGCTCCCGTGATAGCGGGACCTACGAGCAGTACTTC.

This clonotype was picked up many times. V usage is TRBV5-1 and J usage is TRBJ2-5; D is perhaps TRBD2 (7 bases). The ends were cut back, 1 base at V and 5 bases at J, with 12 bases in the middle. The CDR3 sequence is 14 residues long. Germline V gene lookup returns CDR1 SGHRS and CDR2 YFSETQ. The CDR3 reads CASSLTGGMETQYF. The CDR3 nucleotides are TGCGCCAGCAGCTTGACGGGGGGCATGGAGACCCAGTACTTC.

Comments on this clonotype: A much larger clone differs from this one at a single base, so this may be a read error. This chain links TRBV7-9 with TRBJ2-7; D remains unclear. The CDR3 spans 13 residues. Per the germline V gene, CDR1 is SEHNR and CDR2 is FQNEAQ (reference sequence). Between the trimmed V and J ends, which lost 3 bases and 7 bases, there was a span of 13 bases. The CDR3 coding sequence is TGTGCCAGCAGCTTGGGAAGATGGCTTGAGCAGTACTTC. Its translation: CASSLGRWLEQYF.